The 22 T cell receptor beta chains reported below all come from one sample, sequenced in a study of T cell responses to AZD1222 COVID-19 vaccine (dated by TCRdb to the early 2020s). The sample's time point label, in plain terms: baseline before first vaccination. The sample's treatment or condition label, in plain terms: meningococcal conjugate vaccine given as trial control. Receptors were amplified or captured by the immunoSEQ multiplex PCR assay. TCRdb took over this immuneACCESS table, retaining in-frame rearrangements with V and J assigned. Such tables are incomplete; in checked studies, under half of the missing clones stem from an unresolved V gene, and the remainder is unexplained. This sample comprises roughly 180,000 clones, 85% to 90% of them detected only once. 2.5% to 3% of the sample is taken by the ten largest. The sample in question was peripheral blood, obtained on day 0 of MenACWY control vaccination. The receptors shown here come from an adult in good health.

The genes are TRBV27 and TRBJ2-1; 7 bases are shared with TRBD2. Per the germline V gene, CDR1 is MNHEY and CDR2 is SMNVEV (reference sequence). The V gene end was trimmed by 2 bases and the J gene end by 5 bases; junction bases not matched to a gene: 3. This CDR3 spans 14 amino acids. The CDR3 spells CASSLSGTNNEQFF. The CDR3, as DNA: TGTGCCAGCAGTTTAAGCGGGACCAACAATGAGCAGTTCTTC.

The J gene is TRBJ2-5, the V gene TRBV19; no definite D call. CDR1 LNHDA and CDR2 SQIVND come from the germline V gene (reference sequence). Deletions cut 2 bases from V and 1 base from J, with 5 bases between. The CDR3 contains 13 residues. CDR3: CASSINSQETQYF. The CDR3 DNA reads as TGTGCCAGTAGTATAAACAGCCAAGAGACCCAGTACTTC.

CDR3 bases: TGTGCCACCTCATTCGGACAGGGGGCTGCAGATACGCAGTATTTT. Protein sequence: CATSFGQGAADTQYF. The chain employs TRBV27 and TRBJ2-3, with 11 nucleotides matching TRBD1. After removal of 10 bases from V and 4 bases from J, the junction contained 10 bases not matched to a gene. Germline loops: CDR1 MNHEY, CDR2 SMNVEV (reference sequence). The length of the CDR3 is 15 residues.

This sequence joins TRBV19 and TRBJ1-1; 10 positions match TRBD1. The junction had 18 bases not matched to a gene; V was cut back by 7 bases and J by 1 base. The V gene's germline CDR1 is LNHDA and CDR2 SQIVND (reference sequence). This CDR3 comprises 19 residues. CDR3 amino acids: CASNARGQGTGRPNTEAFF. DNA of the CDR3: TGTGCCAGTAACGCCCGGGGACAGGGGACGGGCAGACCGAACACTGAAGCTTTCTTT.

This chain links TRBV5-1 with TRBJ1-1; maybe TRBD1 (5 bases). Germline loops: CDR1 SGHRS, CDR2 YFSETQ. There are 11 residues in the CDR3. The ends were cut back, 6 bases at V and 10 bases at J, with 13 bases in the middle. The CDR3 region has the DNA TGCGCCAGCACCGCAGGGCGGGGAGCTTTCTTT. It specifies CASTAGRGAFF.

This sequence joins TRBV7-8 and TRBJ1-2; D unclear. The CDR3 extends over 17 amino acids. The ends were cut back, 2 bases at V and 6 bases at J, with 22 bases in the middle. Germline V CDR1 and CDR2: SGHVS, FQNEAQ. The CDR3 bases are TGTGCCAGCAGCTTAACTCAGTCCCGACATAAACTAGATGGCTACACCTTC. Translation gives CASSLTQSRHKLDGYTF.

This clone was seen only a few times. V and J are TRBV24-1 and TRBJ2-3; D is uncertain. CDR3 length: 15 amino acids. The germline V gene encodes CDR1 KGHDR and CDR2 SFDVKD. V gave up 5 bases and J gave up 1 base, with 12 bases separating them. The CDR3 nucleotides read TGTGCCACCAGTGTTACGGACGTGGGCACAGATACGCAGTATTTT. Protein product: CATSVTDVGTDTQYF.

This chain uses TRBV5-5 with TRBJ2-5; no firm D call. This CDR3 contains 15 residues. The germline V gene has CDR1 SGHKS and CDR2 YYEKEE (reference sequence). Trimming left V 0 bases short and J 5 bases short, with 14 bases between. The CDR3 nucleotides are TGTGCCAGCAGCTTGGGGTTGGAACTTGGGGAGACCCAGTACTTC. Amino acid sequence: CASSLGLELGETQYF. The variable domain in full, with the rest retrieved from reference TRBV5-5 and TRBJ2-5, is DAGVTQSPTHLIKTRGQQVTLRCSPISGHKSVSWYQQVLGQGPQFIFQYYEKEERGRGNFPDRFSARQFPNYSSELNVNALLLGDSALYLCASSLGLELGETQYFGPGTRLLVL.

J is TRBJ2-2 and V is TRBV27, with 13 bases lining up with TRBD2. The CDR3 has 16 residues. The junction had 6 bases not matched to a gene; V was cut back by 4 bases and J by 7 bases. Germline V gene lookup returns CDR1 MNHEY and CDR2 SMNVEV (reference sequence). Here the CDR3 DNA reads TGTGCCAGCAGTTCACGGACTAGCGGGAGACACGGGGAGCTGTTTTTT. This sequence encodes CASSSRTSGRHGELFF.

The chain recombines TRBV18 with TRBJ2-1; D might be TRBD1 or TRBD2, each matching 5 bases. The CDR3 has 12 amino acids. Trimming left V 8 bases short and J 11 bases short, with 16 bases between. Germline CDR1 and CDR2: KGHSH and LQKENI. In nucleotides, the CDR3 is TGTGCCAGCCCGGGACCGGACCAAAAGCAGTTCTTC. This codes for CASPGPDQKQFF.

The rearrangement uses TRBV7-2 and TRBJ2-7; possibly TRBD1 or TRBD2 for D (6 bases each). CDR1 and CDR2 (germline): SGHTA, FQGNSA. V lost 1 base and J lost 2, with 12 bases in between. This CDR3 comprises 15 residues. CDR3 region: CASSLVRGPTYEQYF. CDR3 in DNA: TGTGCCAGCAGCTTAGTTCGGGGGCCCACCTACGAGCAGTACTTC.

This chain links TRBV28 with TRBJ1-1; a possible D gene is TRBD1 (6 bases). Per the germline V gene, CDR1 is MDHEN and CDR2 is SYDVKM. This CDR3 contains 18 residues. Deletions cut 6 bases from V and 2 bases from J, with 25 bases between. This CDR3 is CASSFPTGLGGSNTEAFF. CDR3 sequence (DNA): TGTGCCAGCAGCTTCCCCACAGGGCTGGGGGGGTCAAACACTGAAGCTTTCTTT.

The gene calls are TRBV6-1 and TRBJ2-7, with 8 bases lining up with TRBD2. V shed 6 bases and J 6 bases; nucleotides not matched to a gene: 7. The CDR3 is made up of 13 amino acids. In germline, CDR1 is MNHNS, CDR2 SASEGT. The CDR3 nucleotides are TGTGCCAGCAGCCCGGGTCGGGGGGGCGAGCAGTACTTC. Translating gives CASSPGRGGEQYF.

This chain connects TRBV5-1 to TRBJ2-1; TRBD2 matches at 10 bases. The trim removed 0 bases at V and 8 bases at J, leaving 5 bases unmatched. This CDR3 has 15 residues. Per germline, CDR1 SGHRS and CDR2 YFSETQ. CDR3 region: CASSLELAGSDEQFF. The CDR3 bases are TGCGCCAGCAGCTTGGAACTAGCGGGATCGGATGAGCAGTTCTTC.

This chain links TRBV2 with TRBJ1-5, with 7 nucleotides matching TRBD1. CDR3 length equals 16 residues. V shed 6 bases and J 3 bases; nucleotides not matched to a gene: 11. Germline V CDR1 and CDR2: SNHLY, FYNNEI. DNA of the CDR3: TGTGCCAGCAGCTCGTATGGGACAGACCTCAATCAGCCCCAGCATTTT. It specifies CASSSYGTDLNQPQHF.

In DNA, the CDR3 is TGTGCCAGCAGCCCTGACAGCCACGGCAGGATCTACGAGCAGTACTTC. Translated: CASSPDSHGRIYEQYF. This chain joins TRBV7-2 and TRBJ2-7, with D maybe TRBD1 (5 bases). Trimming took 5 bases from V and 3 from J, leaving 20 bases between them. The CDR3 spans 16 residues. Germline V gives CDR1 SGHTA, CDR2 FQGNSA.

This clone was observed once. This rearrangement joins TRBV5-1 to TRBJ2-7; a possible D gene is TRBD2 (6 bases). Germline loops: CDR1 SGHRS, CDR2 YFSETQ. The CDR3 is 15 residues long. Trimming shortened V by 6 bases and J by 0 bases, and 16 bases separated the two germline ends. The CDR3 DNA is TGCGCCAGCAAGGCGGTGGAGACTAGCTCCTACGAGCAGTACTTC. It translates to CASKAVETSSYEQYF.

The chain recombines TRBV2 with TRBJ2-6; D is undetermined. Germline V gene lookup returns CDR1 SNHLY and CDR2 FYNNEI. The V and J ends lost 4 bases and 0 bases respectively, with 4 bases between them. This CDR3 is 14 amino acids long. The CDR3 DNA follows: TGTGCCAGCAGTGGAGGCTCTGGGGCCAACGTCCTGACTTTC. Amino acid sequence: CASSGGSGANVLTF.

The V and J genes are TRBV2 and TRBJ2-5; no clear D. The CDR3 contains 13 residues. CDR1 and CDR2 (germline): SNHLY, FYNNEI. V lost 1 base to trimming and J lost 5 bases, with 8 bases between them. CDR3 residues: CASSEGQVETQYF. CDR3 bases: TGTGCCAGCAGTGAAGGGCAGGTGGAGACCCAGTACTTC.

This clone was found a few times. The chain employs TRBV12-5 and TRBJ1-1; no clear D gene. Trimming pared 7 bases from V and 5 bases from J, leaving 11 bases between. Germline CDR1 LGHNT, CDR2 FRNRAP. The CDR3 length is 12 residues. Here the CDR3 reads CASALPDTEAFF. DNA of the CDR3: TGTGCTAGTGCCCTGCCCGATACTGAAGCTTTCTTT.

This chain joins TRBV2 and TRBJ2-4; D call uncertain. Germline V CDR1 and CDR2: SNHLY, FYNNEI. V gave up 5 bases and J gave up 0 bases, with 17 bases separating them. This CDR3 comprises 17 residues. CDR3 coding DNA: TGTGCCAGCAGTCCCATTCCCCAGGTCGGAGCCAAAAACATTCAGTACTTC. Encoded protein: CASSPIPQVGAKNIQYF.

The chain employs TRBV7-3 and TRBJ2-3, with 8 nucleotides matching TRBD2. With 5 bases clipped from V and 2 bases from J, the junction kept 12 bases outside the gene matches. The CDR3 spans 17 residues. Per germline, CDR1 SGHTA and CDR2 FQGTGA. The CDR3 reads CASSPNPWRGVTDTQYF. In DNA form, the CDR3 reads TGTGCCAGCAGCCCAAACCCGTGGCGGGGGGTCACAGATACGCAGTATTTT.